This passage covers 21 T cell receptor beta chains from one sample sequenced in a study of blood T cell repertoires in COVID-19. TCRdb's copy holds only in-frame clones and misses some; the assay was immunoSEQ multiplex PCR. The repertoire holds 55,000 to 75,000 clones, with 75% to 90% as singletons. The sample taken for sequencing was peripheral blood. The receptors originated from a man between 65 and 80 years old who had recovered from COVID-19.

The chain links TRBV28 to TRBJ1-1, with 9 bases matching TRBD1. Germline assignment: CDR1 MDHEN and CDR2 SYDVKM. This CDR3 has 18 residues. J lost 4 bases, V lost 6 bases, and 18 bases had no gene match. In DNA, the CDR3 is TGTGCCAGCAGCCCGAGTGGGACAGGGATGTACGGGTCCACTGAAGCTTTCTTT. Protein product: CASSPSGTGMYGSTEAFF.

The chain has TRBV11-1 and TRBJ2-2; no clear D gene. Germline CDR1 SGHAT, CDR2 FQDESV (reference sequence). CDR3 length equals 12 residues. The V and J ends lost 6 bases and 4 bases respectively, with 6 bases between them. Written as DNA, the CDR3 is TGTGCCAGCAGTCGGTCCACCGGGGAGCTGTTTTTT. Translating gives CASSRSTGELFF.

The V gene is TRBV7-2, the J gene TRBJ2-4; TRBD1 matches 9 bases. Per the germline V gene, CDR1 is SGHTA and CDR2 is FQGNSA. Germline trimming cut 1 base from V and 1 base from J; bases unmatched to any gene: 8. The CDR3 sequence is 18 residues long. The CDR3 DNA sequence: TGTGCCAGCAGCTTAGGGGGATACAGGGGGCGGGCCAAAAACATTCAGTACTTC. Translation gives CASSLGGYRGRAKNIQYF.

The chain employs TRBV3-1 (or the pseudogene TRBV3-2) and TRBJ2-1; 9 bases align to TRBD2. Germline CDR1 reads LGHDT; CDR2 reads YNNKEL (reference sequence). Trimming removed 5 bases from V and 3 bases from J; junction bases left unmatched: 5. There are 15 residues in the CDR3. The DNA of the CDR3 is TGTGCCAGCAGCTTTGGTAGCGGGAGCTACAATGAGCAGTTCTTC. Translation: CASSFGSGSYNEQFF.

The gene calls are TRBV5-1 and TRBJ2-7; D may be TRBD1 (6 bases). There are 14 residues in the CDR3. Germline V gives CDR1 SGHRS, CDR2 YFSETQ. V lost 4 bases to trimming and J lost 2 bases, with 13 bases between them. For the CDR3, the DNA is TGCGCCAGCAGCCCGGACAGAAACCCCTACGAGCAGTACTTC. This codes for CASSPDRNPYEQYF. Complete variable domain (other parts from reference TRBV5-1 and TRBJ2-7): KAGVTQTPRYLIKTRGQQVTLSCSPISGHRSVSWYQQTPGQGLQFLFEYFSETQRNKGNFPGRFSGRQFSNSRSEMNVSTLELGDSALYLCASSPDRNPYEQYFGPGTRLTVT.

V is TRBV11-2 and J is TRBJ2-7; TRBD1 agrees at 10 bases. Germline CDR1 SGHAT, CDR2 FQNNGV. V shed 8 bases, J shed 4 bases, and the junction held 8 bases outside the gene matches. CDR3 length: 14 amino acids. The CDR3 region is CASGRDRGTYEQYF. In DNA, the CDR3 is TGTGCCAGCGGCCGGGACAGGGGAACATACGAGCAGTACTTC.

The V gene is TRBV7-2, the J gene TRBJ2-7; the D is unclear. Germline lookup yields CDR1 SGHTA and CDR2 FQGNSA. The CDR3 has 12 residues. V was clipped by 5 bases and J by 4 bases, with 9 bases between them. The CDR3 loop reads CASSLNTYEQYF. The CDR3 DNA is TGTGCCAGCAGCCTGAACACGTACGAGCAGTACTTC. The full variable domain, with the rest looked up from reference TRBV7-2 and TRBJ2-7, is GAGVSQSPSNKVTEKGKDVELRCDPISGHTALYWYRQSLGQGLEFLIYFQGNSAPDKSGLPSDRFSAERTGGSVSTLTIQRTQQEDSAVYLCASSLNTYEQYFGPGTRLTVT.

The chain has TRBV12-5 and TRBJ1-1; maybe TRBD1 (5 bases). The CDR3 length is 16 residues. V dropped 2 bases and J dropped 1 base, with 14 bases sitting between them. Germline lookup yields CDR1 LGHNT and CDR2 FRNRAP. The CDR3, as DNA: TGTGCTAGTGGTTTGATATCGGGGGTCCCGAACACTGAAGCTTTCTTT. This codes for CASGLISGVPNTEAFF.

This chain connects TRBV3-1 (or the pseudogene TRBV3-2) to TRBJ2-1, with a tentative D call TRBD2 (5 bases). V was pared by 0 bases and J by 10 bases, with 19 bases between. This CDR3 has 16 amino acids. The V gene's germline CDR1 is LGHDT and CDR2 YNNKEL (reference sequence). CDR3 bases: TGTGCCAGCAGCCAAGATTCATACTGGCTAGCCGACGAGCAGTTCTTC. Amino acids: CASSQDSYWLADEQFF.

The chain links TRBV6-5 to TRBJ1-5, with 7 nucleotides matching TRBD1. The germline CDR1 and CDR2 sequences are MNHEY and SVGAGI. J lost 4 bases, V lost 8 bases, and 11 bases had no gene match. This CDR3 spans 15 amino acids. The CDR3 DNA sequence: TGTGCCAGCCGGACAGGCCCACCTTTAAATCAGCCCCAGCATTTT. Translated: CASRTGPPLNQPQHF.

There are a few counts of this clone. The genes are TRBV6-2 or TRBV6-3 and TRBJ2-1, with D perhaps matching TRBD1 (5 bases). The CDR3 runs 13 residues. V lost 4 bases, J lost 5 bases, and 9 bases lay in between. The germline gives CDR1 MNHEY, CDR2 SVGEGT. DNA of the CDR3: TGTGCCAGCAGTTTCAGGGTGAACAATGAGCAGTTCTTC. Translating gives CASSFRVNNEQFF.

The V call is TRBV19, the J call TRBJ2-2; 11 bases align to TRBD2. With 3 bases clipped from V and 1 base from J, the junction kept 4 bases outside the gene matches. The CDR3 sequence is 17 residues long. CDR1 and CDR2 (germline): LNHDA, SQIVND (reference sequence). CDR3 loop: CASSITGTSGNTGELFF. Written as DNA, the CDR3 is TGTGCCAGTAGTATTACCGGGACTAGCGGGAACACCGGGGAGCTGTTTTTT.

This chain joins TRBV27 and TRBJ2-6; possible D gene TRBD1, 6 bases. Trimming removed 3 bases at V and 4 bases at J, with 10 bases between. Germline CDR1 is MNHEY and CDR2 is SMNVEV (reference sequence). The CDR3 sequence is 15 residues long. The CDR3 bases are TGTGCCAGCAGTTTTTGGGGGCGGGGGGCCAACGTCCTGACTTTC. Translation: CASSFWGRGANVLTF. Looking up the rest from reference TRBV27 and TRBJ2-6 gives the full variable domain: EAQVTQNPRYLITVTGKKLTVTCSQNMNHEYMSWYRQDPGLGLRQIYYSMNVEVTDKGDVPEGYKVSRKEKRNFPLILESPSPNQTSLYFCASSFWGRGANVLTFGAGSRLTVL.

The chain recombines TRBV3-1 (or the pseudogene TRBV3-2) with TRBJ1-3, with D unresolved. Germline V lookup: CDR1 LGHDT, CDR2 YNNKEL (reference sequence). This CDR3 is 15 amino acids long. The V end lost 0 bases, the J end lost 4 bases, and 10 bases lay between the germline ends. The CDR3 sequence is CASSQDLVAGNTIYF. DNA of the CDR3: TGTGCCAGCAGCCAAGATTTAGTCGCAGGAAACACCATATATTTT.

This clone has only a few counts. The chain couples TRBV7-2 to TRBJ2-7; 12 nucleotides agree with TRBD1. Unmatched junction bases numbered 7, after V lost 4 bases and J lost 3 bases. The CDR3 is made up of 16 amino acids. CDR1 SGHTA and CDR2 FQGNSA come from the germline V gene. CDR3: CASSWMGQGAFYEQYF. The CDR3 nucleotides are TGTGCCAGCAGCTGGATGGGACAGGGGGCTTTCTACGAGCAGTACTTC.

The chain recombines TRBV9 with TRBJ2-2; D not certain. The germline V and J ends were trimmed by 0 bases and 1 base, with 10 bases remaining between them. Per germline, CDR1 SGDLS and CDR2 YYNGEE. The CDR3 runs to 16 residues. The CDR3 reads CASSVAEQWNTGELFF. CDR3 DNA: TGTGCCAGCAGCGTAGCGGAGCAATGGAACACCGGGGAGCTGTTTTTT.

This chain joins TRBV6-1 and TRBJ2-1; no reliable D call. The CDR3 extends over 14 amino acids. Germline lookup yields CDR1 MNHNS and CDR2 SASEGT. V lost 0 bases and J lost 9, with 12 bases in between. The CDR3 DNA is TGTGCCAGCAGTGAAGCGATCGCGGAGTCTGAGCAGTTCTTC. Protein: CASSEAIAESEQFF.

V usage is TRBV5-6 and J usage is TRBJ2-1, with 11 bases identical to TRBD2. The CDR3 totals 16 residues. The V segment lost 1 base and the J segment 2 bases; nucleotides outside the gene matches: 2. The germline V gene has CDR1 SGHDT and CDR2 YYEEEE. The CDR3 loop reads CASSLTSGGTYNEQFF. CDR3 nucleotide sequence: TGTGCCAGCAGCTTGACTAGCGGGGGTACCTACAATGAGCAGTTCTTC. The full variable domain, completed using reference TRBV5-6 and TRBJ2-1, is DAGVTQSPTHLIKTRGQQVTLRCSPKSGHDTVSWYQQALGQGPQFIFQYYEEEERQRGNFPDRFSGHQFPNYSSELNVNALLLGDSALYLCASSLTSGGTYNEQFFGPGTRLTVL.

The chain is built from TRBV5-1 and TRBJ2-7, with a weak D call TRBD1 (6 bases). This CDR3 is built from 12 residues. Trimming removed 1 base from V and 4 bases from J, with 6 bases in between. CDR1 is SGHRS, CDR2 YFSETQ, per germline. CDR3 sequence (DNA): TGCGCCAGCAGCTTGACAGGGTACGAGCAGTACTTC. It is translated as CASSLTGYEQYF.

The table lists this clone with a few counts. The chain has TRBV6-5 and TRBJ2-5; TRBD2 is a possible D gene (6 bases). The CDR3 is made up of 13 amino acids. Germline-derived CDR1 and CDR2 are MNHEY and SVGAGI. Trimming took off 10 bases at V and 5 bases at J, with 17 bases between the two ends. The CDR3 DNA reads TGTGCCACTACGAGGGAGGCTAGGGAGACCCAGTACTTC. This gives the protein CATTREARETQYF.

This chain links TRBV6-2 or TRBV6-3 with TRBJ2-3; 9 positions agree with TRBD2. The CDR3 contains 17 residues. V trimming: 2 bases; J trimming: 3 bases; junction bases outside the gene matches: 9. The V gene's germline CDR1 is MNHEY and CDR2 SVGEGT. The CDR3 bases are TGTGCCAGCAGTTACCTGGGTAGCGGGGGAATAACAGATACGCAGTATTTT. The encoded protein is CASSYLGSGGITDTQYF.